The 15 T cell receptor beta chains presented below share a single source sample, sequenced in a study of breast tumors, draining lymph nodes, adjacent tissues (dated by TCRdb to the mid-2010s). The method was multiplex PCR. Sequencing was carried out with an Illumina HiSeq 2000. TCRdb itself trimmed the public reads at Q25 with fastp, ran MiXCR and retained productive beta chains. CDR3 protein sequences are deduplicated, and each keeps its most common genes and DNA. This sample is represented by 150,000 to 200,000 distinct CDR3 sequences; about 30% of them were singletons. Of the sample, more than 3.5% is held by the ten largest clones. The lymph node samples were taken from the axillary draining lymph nodes of breast cancer patients. The sequencing input was axillary lymph node tissue. The receptors here all came from a female donor with breast cancer. Some clones in this sample may be carry-over from other donors' samples.

This clonotype was seen a handful of times. The V gene is TRBV6-2 or TRBV6-3, the J gene TRBJ2-1; TRBD2 matches 7 bases. Germline CDR1 is MNHEY and CDR2 is SVGEGT. The CDR3 runs 14 residues. Trimming at V came to 5 bases and at J to 8 bases, leaving 9 bases not matched to a gene. In nucleotides, the CDR3 is TGTGCCAGCAGTAACCCCGGGAGGCGGGATGAGCAGTTCTTC. This gives the protein CASSNPGRRDEQFF.

This clonotype was observed many times. The chain joins TRBV5-1 to TRBJ2-7; 11 bases agree with TRBD2. CDR3 size: 15 residues. Germline CDR1 SGHRS, CDR2 YFSETQ. Trimming took 4 bases from V and 2 from J; bases not matched to a gene: 5. In DNA, the CDR3 is TGCGCCAGCAGCATCACTAGCGGGGGAACCTACGAGCAGTACTTC. It translates to CASSITSGGTYEQYF.

J is TRBJ1-2 and V is TRBV10-3; 8 bases are shared with TRBD1. The germline V gene has CDR1 ENHRY and CDR2 SYGVKD. J gave up 3 bases and V 2 bases, and 5 bases lay outside the gene matches. The CDR3 sequence is 15 residues long. The CDR3 DNA reads TGTGCCATCAGTGAGGGGCAGGGGGCATACTATGGCTACACCTTC. Translating it yields CAISEGQGAYYGYTF.

This clonotype was seen many times. The rearrangement uses TRBV14 and TRBJ2-2; TRBD2 matches 10 bases. The CDR3 contains 19 residues. V shed 3 bases, J shed 4 bases, and the junction held 14 bases outside the gene matches. Germline lookup yields CDR1 SGHDN and CDR2 FVKESK. The CDR3 region has the DNA TGTGCCAGCAGCCAGGATTTATTAGCGGGGGGCTATCCCACCGGGGAGCTGTTTTTT. Residues: CASSQDLLAGGYPTGELFF.

This clonotype was counted a few times. This may be a read error, as it is one base from a much larger clone. The chain carries TRBV5-4 and TRBJ2-7, with 8 bases lining up with TRBD1. CDR3 length: 14 amino acids. Germline V gives CDR1 SGHNT, CDR2 YYREEE (reference sequence). V shed 4 bases and J 6 bases; nucleotides not matched to a gene: 9. This CDR3 reads CASSLDRARAEQYF. The DNA of the CDR3 is TGTGCCAGCAGCCTGGACAGGGCCCGTGCCGAGCAGTACTTC. Full variable domain (remainder filled in from reference TRBV5-4 and TRBJ2-7): ETGVTQSPTHLIKTRGQQVTLRCSSQSGHNTVSWYQQALGQGPQFIFQYYREEENGRGNFPPRFSGLQFPNYSSELNVNALELDDSALYLCASSLDRARAEQYFGPGTRLTVT.

Worth noting for this clonotype: This CDR3 fails to terminate in the conserved phenylalanine or tryptophan, so it likely reflects a read error. The V call is TRBV30, the J call TRBJ1-6; no reliable D call. Germline V gene data show CDR1 as GTSNPN and CDR2 as SVGIG (reference sequence). This CDR3 spans 11 amino acids. The CDR3 DNA reads TGTGCCCGGAGTGTAGACCCACCCCTCCACTTA. Translated, it gives CARSVDPPLHL.

The gene calls are TRBV7-2 and TRBJ2-5, with a possible D match to TRBD2 (6 bases). Germline CDR1 reads SGHTA; CDR2 reads FQGNSA. This CDR3 is built from 14 residues. V lost 1 base and J lost 9, with 15 bases in between. The CDR3 sequence: CASSLGGVNQPQYF. The CDR3 DNA follows: TGTGCCAGCAGCTTAGGGGGGGTCAATCAGCCCCAGTACTTC.

This clonotype was counted many times. This chain joins TRBV7-9 and TRBJ2-5; 7 bases are a match to TRBD1. This CDR3 contains 13 residues. The V segment lost 8 bases and the J segment 2 bases; nucleotides outside the gene matches: 5. Germline values: CDR1 SEHNR, CDR2 FQNEAQ (reference sequence). The CDR3 sequence is CASSGQAQETQYF. In DNA, the CDR3 is TGTGCCAGCTCCGGACAGGCACAAGAGACCCAGTACTTC.

This clonotype was detected many times. The rearrangement links TRBV3-1 to TRBJ1-5; 9 bases match TRBD1. The CDR3 extends over 15 amino acids. The germline V gene has CDR1 LGHDT and CDR2 YNNKEL (reference sequence). J lost 4 bases, V lost 2 bases, and 3 bases had no gene match. The CDR3 sequence is CASSQTGTGNQPQHF. CDR3 bases: TGTGCCAGCAGCCAAACAGGGACAGGGAATCAGCCCCAGCATTTT.

The V call is TRBV7-8, the J call TRBJ2-5; a possible D gene is TRBD2 (5 bases). This CDR3 contains 14 residues. V gave up 3 bases and J gave up 5 bases, with 13 bases separating them. CDR1 is SGHVS and CDR2 is FQNEAQ in the germline V gene. The CDR3 reads CASSLGRRGETQYF. CDR3 DNA sequence: TGTGCCAGCAGCTTGGGCAGGAGAGGGGAGACCCAGTACTTC.

At least ten counts were recorded for this clonotype. An end of the junction differs from the germline gene, which may be a read error. In nucleotides, the CDR3 is TGTGCCAGCAGTTCGGGGACAGTGGTTTTATTC. This gives the protein CASSSGTVVLF. V is TRBV28 and J is TRBJ1-2, with TRBD1 matching 7 bases. There are 11 residues in the CDR3. The V gene's germline CDR1 is MDHEN and CDR2 SYDVKM.

This clonotype was counted many times. The chain couples TRBV27 to TRBJ2-3; 10 positions agree with TRBD2. CDR3 length: 16 amino acids. Germline V CDR1 and CDR2: MNHEY, SMNVEV (reference sequence). The J segment lost 5 bases and the V segment lost 2 bases, leaving 7 bases of the junction unmatched. The CDR3 is CASSLLEAGGGDTQYF. Written as DNA, the CDR3 is TGTGCCAGCAGTTTACTCGAAGCGGGAGGGGGAGATACGCAGTATTTT.

This clonotype was detected ten times or more. The chain uses TRBV5-1 and TRBJ2-1; D possibly corresponds to TRBD1 (5 bases). Germline V gene sequence: CDR1 SGHRS, CDR2 YFSETQ. Deletions cut 0 bases from V and 8 bases from J, with 12 bases between. This CDR3 comprises 14 residues. The CDR3 nucleotides read TGCGCCAGCAGCTTGGGCGTAGGGGATGATGAGCAGTTCTTC. Residues: CASSLGVGDDEQFF.

This clonotype was seen a handful of times. This sequence joins TRBV6-2 or TRBV6-3 and TRBJ2-1, with D possibly TRBD1 on 6 matching bases. CDR3 length: 17 residues. The V end was cut by 4 bases, the J end by 3 bases, with 19 bases between. Germline-derived CDR1 and CDR2 are MNHEY and SVGEGT. CDR3 sequence (DNA): TGTGCCAGCAGTTCCGGCGGCGGTACAGGGAACTACAATGAGCAGTTCTTC. Translating it yields CASSSGGGTGNYNEQFF.

The rearrangement joins TRBV11-3 to TRBJ1-6; D gene ambiguous. The CDR3 length is 13 residues. Germline-derived CDR1 and CDR2 are SGHNT and YENEEA. V dropped 3 bases and J dropped 7 bases, with 7 bases sitting between them. CDR3 sequence reads: CASSFLGNSPLHF. In DNA form, the CDR3 reads TGTGCCAGCAGCTTCTTGGGCAATTCACCCCTCCACTTT.